This is a list of T cell receptor beta chains from one sample in a study of blood T cell repertoires in COVID-19. Clones were sequenced by immunoSEQ multiplex PCR, and TCRdb holds only the in-frame ones, with some missing. Here the sample spans tens of thousands of clones, approximately 91% being singletons. Sample: peripheral blood. Every receptor here comes from a human donor in a cohort sampled during active COVID-19. CDR3s include the opening cysteine and the closing phenylalanine or tryptophan. A D gene is named only where the DNA matches it firmly. Clone sizes are given selectively: once, few, many, or a class where the clone is expanded.

V	D	J	size	CDR3	DNA
TRBV28	-	TRBJ2-2	-	CASSFRGTGELFF	TGTGCCAGCAGTTTCCGGGGGACCGGGGAGCTGTTTTTT
TRBV7-9	-	TRBJ1-2	-	CAVEGGGSHNYGYTF	TGTGCCGTCGAGGGAGGGGGTTCCCATAACTATGGCTACACCTTC
TRBV6-2/TRBV6-3	TRBD1	TRBJ2-1	-	CASRYRGLYNEQFF	TGTGCCAGCAGGTACAGGGGGCTCTACAATGAGCAGTTCTTC
TRBV5-1	TRBD2	TRBJ2-1	-	CASSWFNGAGGSSYNEQFF	TGCGCCAGCAGCTGGTTTAACGGGGCGGGAGGCAGCTCCTACAATGAGCAGTTCTTC
TRBV7-6	-	TRBJ2-2	-	CASSLPLTGMNTGELFF	TGTGCCAGCAGCTTACCTTTAACAGGGATGAACACCGGGGAGCTGTTTTTT
TRBV19	TRBD1	TRBJ2-1	-	CASSSPRDRVGDEQFF	TGTGCCAGTAGTTCCCCCCGCGACAGGGTCGGCGATGAGCAGTTCTTC
TRBV28	-	TRBJ1-5	-	CASSWAHQPQHF	TGTGCCAGCAGTTGGGCGCATCAGCCCCAGCATTTT
TRBV3-1/TRBV3-2	TRBD1	TRBJ1-4	-	CASSQRGQGGNEKLFF	TGTGCCAGCAGCCAAAGGGGACAGGGGGGAAATGAAAAACTGTTTTTT
TRBV5-1	-	TRBJ2-1	once	CASSLLASSSYNEQFF	TGCGCCAGCAGCCTTCTAGCGTCTAGCTCCTACAATGAGCAGTTCTTC
TRBV7-2	TRBD1	TRBJ2-2	-	CASSRTGNTGELFF	TGTGCCAGCTCCCGGACAGGGAACACCGGGGAGCTGTTTTTT
TRBV18	-	TRBJ1-4	-	CASSPRTVGNEKLFF	TGTGCCAGCTCACCACGGACAGTCGGGAATGAAAAACTGTTTTTT
TRBV18	TRBD1	TRBJ2-3	-	CASSAHRGSTTDTQYF	TGTGCCAGCTCAGCTCACAGGGGATCCACCACAGATACGCAGTATTTT
TRBV11-2	-	TRBJ1-5	-	CASSLGSLTSQHF	TGTGCCAGCAGCTTGGGCAGCCTGACGAGCCAGCATTTT